The present entry profiles one T cell receptor beta chain with its context. The protocol was immunoSEQ multiplex PCR, while the TCRdb copy is restricted to in-frame clones and leaves out a portion. The sample lists some 48,000 clones, 85% to 90% seen once, with approximately 2% in the top ten. This sample is part of a study of OX40 agonist ivuxolimab in advanced cancers. The germline V and J ends were trimmed by 3 bases and 0 bases, with 11 bases remaining between them. Germline V gene data show CDR1 as LGHNA and CDR2 as YNFKEQ. CDR3 length: 16 residues. This specimen consisted of CD4+ or CD8+ T cells sorted from blood, obtained in a trial of the OX40 agonist ivuxolimab. The gene calls are TRBV4-2 and TRBJ1-4; perhaps TRBD1 as D (5 bases). The clonotype was recovered from an adult with an advanced solid tumor such as melanoma, head and neck, liver or kidney cancer. CDR3 residues: CASSQLGGATNEKLFF. The CDR3 DNA reads as TGTGCCAGCAGCCAGCTTGGGGGTGCAACTAATGAAAAACTGTTTTTT.